This T cell receptor (beta chain) is drawn from a study of OX40 agonist ivuxolimab in advanced cancers. Concerning the study at large: The costimulatory receptor OX40 (CD134) was targeted by ivuxolimab, a fully human IgG2 agonistic monoclonal antibody. Intravenous ivuxolimab was administered to patients every 2 weeks at six dose levels: 0.01, 0.1, 0.3, 1.5, 3 and 10 mg/kg. Of the roughly 51 patients in dose escalation, about 20 had hepatocellular carcinoma, approximately 15 had melanoma, 9 had renal cell carcinoma and 9 had head and neck cancer. In the dose-escalation cohort, roughly 82% of patients were male, and the mean age was 60 years with a range of roughly 20 to 79. Prior anti-PD-1, anti-PD-L1 or anti-CTLA-4 therapy was permitted, and checkpoint inhibitors had been received by less than 45% of dose-escalation patients. Partial responses were achieved by three dose-escalation patients, of whom one had hepatocellular carcinoma and two had cutaneous melanoma. The point of sequencing TCRbeta in the periphery was to test whether ivuxolimab changed TCR sequence diversity and drove clonal T-cell expansion. The paper covers the monotherapy dose-escalation part of the phase I ivuxolimab trial, which included N of about 50 patients.

Broad study findings and their caveats: Antigen specificity was not determined for the clonally expanded peripheral T cells. Low levels of normalized T-cell clonal expansion were also shown by some nonresponding patients. Partial responders in the 0.1-3.0 mg/kg groups had among the lowest normalized peripheral clonal expansion, especially among CD8+ T cells. At doses of 0.1 to 3.0 mg/kg, clonal expansion of both CD4+ and CD8+ T cells in blood was seen between baseline and week 6. After ivuxolimab, more expanded clones were found on average in CD8+ T cells than in CD4+ T cells.

From a lookup of the germline V gene, CDR1 and CDR2 are SGHRS and YFSETQ. V is cut by 4 bases and J by 2 bases, and the space between the germline ends is 18 bases. The CDR3 has 16 amino acids, counting the end cysteine and phenylalanine. The CDR3 DNA has 48 bases and is translated from base 1. The trial excluded patients who had a history of autoimmune disease or were on systemic immunosuppression. Peripheral blood for TCR sequencing was drawn from every dose cohort at baseline, at cycle 4 day 1 and at cycle 7 day 1. The samples were drawn from a first-in-human, open-label, multicenter phase I dose-escalation trial of ivuxolimab. The trial enrolled adults with locally advanced or metastatic head and neck squamous cell, hepatocellular, melanoma or renal cell carcinoma. Before TCR sequencing, CD4+ T cells and CD8+ T cells were sorted from peripheral blood as separate populations. To sequence the TCRbeta CDR3 region, genomic DNA was isolated from the sorted cells. The immunoSEQ Assay was used to sequence the TCRbeta CDR3 regions. Imported from immuneACCESS, the table was reduced by TCRdb to in-frame sequences with V and J called. These copies leave out some clones; in studies compared against another copy, an unresolved V gene accounts for under half, and the cause of the remainder is not known. Here the sample has 60,000 to 80,000 clones; about 81% occur a single time. The ten largest clones capture less than 5.5% of the sample.

Points on this clone: Its antigen remains undetermined. The sample holds no much larger clone one base away, and base qualities are not on file.

The V and J segments used are TRBV5-1 and TRBJ2-5; matching of 5 bases hints at TRBD2 as the D gene. The origin of this receptor is an adult with an advanced solid tumor such as melanoma, head and neck, liver or kidney cancer. Sequenced here: CD4+ or CD8+ T cells sorted from blood, sampled in a trial of the OX40 agonist ivuxolimab. The DNA reads TGCGCCAGCAGCAGCGGTATTCTAAGGTCGCAAGAGACCCAGTACTTC. The resulting protein is CASSSGILRSQETQYF. This CDR3, with the reference TRBV5-1 and TRBJ2-5 proteins standing in past its ends, gives the full variable domain KAGVTQTPRYLIKTRGQQVTLSCSPISGHRSVSWYQQTPGQGLQFLFEYFSETQRNKGNFPGRFSGRQFSNSRSEMNVSTLELGDSALYLCASSSGILRSQETQYFGPGTRLLVL.